This TCR beta chain was recovered during a study of vaccination and CD4 T cells after COVID-19. Treatment indicated: roughly 10-day PBMC culture with coronavirus spike peptide pools or control peptides (ViraFEST assay). Of note for this clonotype: Its specificity is not known.

Cultured CD4+ T cell DNA underwent sequencing with the Oncomine TCR Beta short-read assay. TCRdb redid the calling of the PCR reads with MiXCR, one entry per CDR3 protein. The sample consists of around 20,000 distinct CDR3 sequences, 45% to 60% of them appearing once. Findings of the study overall: A nonsignificant rise from approximately 21 to 40 was seen in the median number of SARS-CoV-2-reactive clonotypes.

This clonotype was obtained from a human donor who had recovered from COVID-19. The specimen was CD4+ T cells from blood, cultured in vitro.

CDR3 nucleotide sequence: TGCAGTGCTAGAGCCCTCGGGGGGCTGAATCAGCCCCAGCATTTT. As protein: CSARALGGLNQPQHF. The J gene is TRBJ1-5, the V gene TRBV20-1; a possible D gene is TRBD1 (6 bases). The V end lost 1 base, the J end lost 4 bases, and 14 bases lay between the germline ends. CDR1 and CDR2 (germline): DFQATT, SNEGSKA (reference sequence). This CDR3 contains 15 residues.